This T cell receptor (beta chain) was identified in a study of shared clonotypes between healthy human individuals. Looking at the study overall: Used for every donor were three CD4 naive, three CD4 memory, two CD8 naive and one CD8 memory plate. Whole-study findings and limits: Investigators collected only blood, and repertoires in tissues likely differ.

From CD4+ cells came CD45RA+ naive and CD45RA-negative memory subsets. Measured with immunoSEQ multiplex PCR; TCRdb has only the in-frame clones, and not every one. The data show approximately 1.5 million clones, nearly 99% seen once. Remarks on this clone: The target antigen is unknown.

V lost 0 bases and J lost 6; bases outside the gene matches: 12. The V gene's germline CDR1 is LGHNA and CDR2 YSLEER. The CDR3 covers 18 residues. This rearrangement joins TRBV4-3 to TRBJ2-4; 9 bases line up with TRBD1. Sequenced: naive CD4+ T cells sorted from blood. The subset denotes: CD45RA+ positively selected. This sequence originates from a man aged 30 to 45 in good health. The CDR3 DNA reads TGCGCCAGCAGCCAAGATCTGCACAGGGGGCTGTCTAGAAACATTCAGTACTTC. Translation: CASSQDLHRGLSRNIQYF.